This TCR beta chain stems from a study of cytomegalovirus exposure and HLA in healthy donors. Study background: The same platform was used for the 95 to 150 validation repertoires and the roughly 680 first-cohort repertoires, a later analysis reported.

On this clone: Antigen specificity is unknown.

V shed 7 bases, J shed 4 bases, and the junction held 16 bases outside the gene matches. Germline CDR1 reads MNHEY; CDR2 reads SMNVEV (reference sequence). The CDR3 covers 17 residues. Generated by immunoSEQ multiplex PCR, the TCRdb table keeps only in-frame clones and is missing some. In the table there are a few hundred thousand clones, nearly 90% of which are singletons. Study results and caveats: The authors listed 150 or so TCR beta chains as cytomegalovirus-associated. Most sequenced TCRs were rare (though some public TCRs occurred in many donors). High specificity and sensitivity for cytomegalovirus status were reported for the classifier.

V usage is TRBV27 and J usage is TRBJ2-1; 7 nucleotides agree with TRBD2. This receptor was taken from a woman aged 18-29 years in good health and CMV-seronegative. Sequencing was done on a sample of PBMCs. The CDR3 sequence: CASTATRQRGGYNEQFF. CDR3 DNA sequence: TGTGCCAGCACCGCGACCCGACAGCGGGGAGGTTACAATGAGCAGTTCTTC.